The 16 T cell receptor beta chains below all came from one sample that was sequenced in a study of blood T cell repertoires in COVID-19. Here immunoSEQ multiplex PCR was the method, and the copy in TCRdb shows in-frame clones only, minus some. The sample records about 270,000 clones, 65% to 90% being singletons. Sequencing was performed on peripheral blood. The receptors stem from a human donor in a cohort sampled during active COVID-19.

The rearrangement uses TRBV28 and TRBJ1-3, with 7 bases that match TRBD1. Germline loops: CDR1 MDHEN, CDR2 SYDVKM. Germline trimming cut 6 bases from V and 0 bases from J; bases unmatched to any gene: 11. The CDR3 covers 17 residues. The chain's CDR3 is CASRWGQQGPSGNTIYF. CDR3 DNA sequence: TGTGCCAGCAGGTGGGGCCAACAGGGGCCCTCTGGAAACACCATATATTTT.

The chain combines TRBV4-1 with TRBJ1-2; D possibly corresponds to TRBD1 (6 bases). The CDR3 spans 14 residues. The germline gives CDR1 MGHRA, CDR2 YSYEKL. V lost 3 bases and J 4 bases, leaving 12 bases between the germline ends. CDR3: CASSQGTGSYGYTF. The CDR3 DNA reads TGCGCCAGCAGCCAGGGTACAGGGAGCTATGGCTACACCTTC.

This chain links TRBV5-4 with TRBJ2-5; TRBD2 matches 9 bases. V dropped 4 bases and J dropped 5; count of bases not matched to a gene: 9. CDR1 is SGHNT, CDR2 YYREEE, per germline (reference sequence). The CDR3 has 15 amino acids. CDR3 DNA: TGTGCCAGCAGCCGGGGGTCTAGCGGGGAGGAGACCCAGTACTTC. Protein: CASSRGSSGEETQYF.

This chain uses TRBV5-4 with TRBJ1-1; D gene ambiguous. The germline CDR1 and CDR2 sequences are SGHNT and YYREEE (reference sequence). Trimming shortened V by 0 bases and J by 4 bases, and 7 bases separated the two germline ends. This CDR3 is 13 amino acids long. The DNA for the CDR3 is TGTGCCAGCAGCTTGGACGGCGGCACTGAAGCTTTCTTT. Its protein product is CASSLDGGTEAFF.

The chain uses TRBV10-3 and TRBJ2-1; 9 bases fit TRBD2. V dropped 9 bases and J dropped 9; count of bases not matched to a gene: 18. Germline values: CDR1 ENHRY, CDR2 SYGVKD. This CDR3 comprises 16 residues. The CDR3 is CAISRPSAGGPGEQFF. CDR3 coding DNA: TGTGCCATTTCGCGCCCATCAGCGGGAGGACCAGGTGAGCAGTTCTTC.

V gene TRBV19 combines with J gene TRBJ1-2; 8 nucleotides match TRBD1. The CDR3 extends over 13 amino acids. Germline V gives CDR1 LNHDA, CDR2 SQIVND (reference sequence). J gave up 7 bases and V 8 bases, and 9 bases lay outside the gene matches. CDR3 sequence reads: CASSTGGYAGYTF. The CDR3 region has the DNA TGTGCCAGTTCAACAGGGGGATATGCTGGCTACACCTTC. Supplemented by reference TRBV19 and TRBJ1-2, the full variable domain reads DGGITQSPKYLFRKEGQNVTLSCEQNLNHDAMYWYRQDPGQGLRLIYYSQIVNDFQKGDIAEGYSVSREKKESFPLTVTSAQKNPTAFYLCASSTGGYAGYTFGSGTRLTVV.

The rearrangement uses TRBV18 and TRBJ2-7; possible D gene TRBD1, 5 bases. The V end was cut by 2 bases, the J end by 5 bases, with 19 bases between. This CDR3 has 16 amino acids. Germline CDR1 KGHSH, CDR2 LQKENI. The CDR3 loop reads CASSPFPQGQPDEQYF. In DNA, the CDR3 is TGTGCCAGCTCACCATTCCCCCAGGGCCAACCAGACGAGCAGTACTTC.

The rearrangement links TRBV6-6 to TRBJ2-3; 7 bases line up with TRBD1. Germline trimming cut 7 bases from V and 6 bases from J; bases unmatched to any gene: 13. This CDR3 is 15 amino acids long. Germline loops: CDR1 MNHNY, CDR2 SVGAGI (reference sequence). CDR3 nucleotides: TGTGCCAGCACCCCCTCGGACAGGCCGAGGGATACGCAGTATTTT. This codes for CASTPSDRPRDTQYF.

V is TRBV30 and J is TRBJ1-2; D may be TRBD1 (5 bases). This CDR3 has 14 residues. Germline V gene data show CDR1 as GTSNPN and CDR2 as SVGIG (reference sequence). With 5 bases removed from V and 5 bases from J, the gap between germline ends came to 18 bases. The CDR3 DNA follows: TGTGCCTGGTCCATGGGGGGATTGGGGTATGGCTACACCTTC. As protein: CAWSMGGLGYGYTF.

This chain links TRBV27 with TRBJ1-4; no clear D gene. CDR3 size: 15 residues. V was pared by 6 bases and J by 9 bases, with 20 bases between. Per the germline V gene, CDR1 is MNHEY and CDR2 is SMNVEV (reference sequence). CDR3 region: CASSPMGEGPKKLFF. The CDR3 region has the DNA TGTGCCAGCAGCCCAATGGGAGAAGGCCCGAAAAAACTGTTTTTT.

The chain has TRBV24-1 and TRBJ2-7; possibly TRBD1 for D (6 bases). CDR3 length: 14 residues. V lost 2 bases and J lost 6, with 13 bases in between. CDR1 is KGHDR and CDR2 is SFDVKD in the germline V gene. The CDR3 here is CATSDSPGTREQYF. CDR3 sequence (DNA): TGTGCCACCAGTGATTCCCCCGGGACACGCGAGCAGTACTTC.

The V gene is TRBV18, the J gene TRBJ2-1; D gene uncertain. The CDR3 sequence is 14 residues long. Trimming removed 6 bases at V and 0 bases at J, with 9 bases between. Germline V gene data show CDR1 as KGHSH and CDR2 as LQKENI. The CDR3 coding sequence is TGTGCCAGCTCTGCACAGAGCTCCTACAATGAGCAGTTCTTC. Protein product: CASSAQSSYNEQFF.

The V call is TRBV19, the J call TRBJ2-4; 9 positions agree with TRBD2. The J segment lost 9 bases and the V segment lost 1 base, leaving 7 bases of the junction unmatched. There are 15 residues in the CDR3. Germline V CDR1 and CDR2: LNHDA, SQIVND (reference sequence). The CDR3 DNA reads as TGTGCCAGTAGTATAGCGGCGGGAGGGCCCGTCATTCAGTACTTC. Translated, it gives CASSIAAGGPVIQYF.

The rearrangement joins TRBV6-2 or TRBV6-3 to TRBJ1-1, with unresolved D. V lost 6 bases, J lost 6 bases, and 23 bases lay in between. CDR1 and CDR2 (germline): MNHEY, SVGEGT. CDR3 size: 16 residues. Here the CDR3 reads CASSPTGNRFRAEAFF. The CDR3 bases are TGTGCCAGCAGCCCGACGGGGAACCGCTTTAGAGCTGAAGCTTTCTTT.

Remarks on this clone: Other nucleotide sequences in the sample specify the same CDR3. This rearrangement joins TRBV29-1 to TRBJ1-5; the match to TRBD1 covers 9 bases. Germline assignment: CDR1 SQVTM and CDR2 ANQGSEA. The CDR3 is 12 amino acids. V lost 6 bases to trimming and J lost 4 bases; unmatched junction nucleotides: 1. This CDR3 is CSVGQGNQPQHF. For the CDR3, the DNA is TGCAGCGTGGGACAGGGAAATCAGCCCCAGCATTTT.

The V gene is TRBV6-2 or TRBV6-3, the J gene TRBJ1-6; 7 nucleotides line up with TRBD1. Germline values: CDR1 MNHEY, CDR2 SVGEGT. The V segment lost 2 bases and the J segment 6 bases; nucleotides outside the gene matches: 4. The CDR3 covers 15 residues. The CDR3 loop is CASSYRQGPNSPLHF. In DNA form, the CDR3 reads TGTGCCAGCAGTTACCGACAGGGACCTAATTCACCCCTCCACTTT.